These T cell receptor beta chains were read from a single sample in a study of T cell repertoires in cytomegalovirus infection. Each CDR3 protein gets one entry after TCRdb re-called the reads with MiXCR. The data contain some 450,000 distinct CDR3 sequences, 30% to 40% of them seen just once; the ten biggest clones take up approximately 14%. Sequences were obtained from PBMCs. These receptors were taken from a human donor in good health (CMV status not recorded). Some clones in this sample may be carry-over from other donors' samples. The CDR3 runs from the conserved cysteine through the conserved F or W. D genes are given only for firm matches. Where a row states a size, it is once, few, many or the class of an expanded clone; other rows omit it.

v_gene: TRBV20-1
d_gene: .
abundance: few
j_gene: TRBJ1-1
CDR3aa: CSARRQGNTEAFF
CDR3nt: TGCAGTGCTAGGAGGCAGGGAAACACTGAAGCTTTCTTT

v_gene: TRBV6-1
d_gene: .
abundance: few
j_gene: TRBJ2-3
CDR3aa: CASSPDSQDTQYF
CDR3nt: TGTGCCAGCAGTCCGGACTCCCAGGATACGCAGTATTTT

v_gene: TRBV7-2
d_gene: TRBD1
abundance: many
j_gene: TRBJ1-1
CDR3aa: CASSLVAGGQVEAFF
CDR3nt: TGTGCCAGCAGCTTAGTTGCAGGGGGACAGGTTGAAGCTTTCTTT

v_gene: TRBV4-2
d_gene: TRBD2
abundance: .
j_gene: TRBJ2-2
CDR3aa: CASSDGLAGGPSGELFF
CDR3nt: TGTGCCAGCAGTGACGGACTAGCGGGGGGGCCGTCCGGGGAGCTGTTTTTT

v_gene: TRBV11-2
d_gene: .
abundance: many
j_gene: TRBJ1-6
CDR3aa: CASSLNRVRNSPLHF
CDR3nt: TGTGCCAGCAGCTTGAACAGGGTACGGAATTCACCCCTCCACTTT

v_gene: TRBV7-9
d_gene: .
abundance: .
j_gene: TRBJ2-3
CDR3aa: CASSLVGGAPTDTQYF
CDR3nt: TGTGCCAGCAGCTTAGTCGGCGGGGCCCCCACAGATACGCAGTATTTT

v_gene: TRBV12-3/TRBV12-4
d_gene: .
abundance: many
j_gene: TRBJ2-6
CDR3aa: CASSFLASGANVLTF
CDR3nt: TGTGCCAGCAGTTTTCTTGCCTCTGGGGCCAACGTCCTGACTTTC

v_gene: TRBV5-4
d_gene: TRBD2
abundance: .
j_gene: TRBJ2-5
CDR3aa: CASSRVSGGGETQYF
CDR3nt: TGTGCCAGCAGCCGCGTCAGCGGGGGTGGAGAGACCCAGTACTTC

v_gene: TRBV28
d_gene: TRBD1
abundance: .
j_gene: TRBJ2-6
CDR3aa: CASSGDRSNVLTF
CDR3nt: TGTGCCAGCAGTGGGGACAGGTCCAACGTCCTGACTTTC

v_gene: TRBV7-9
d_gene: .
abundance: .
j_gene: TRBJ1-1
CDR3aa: CASSSYTDEAFF
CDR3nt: TGTGCCAGCAGCTCTTACACGGATGAAGCTTTCTTT

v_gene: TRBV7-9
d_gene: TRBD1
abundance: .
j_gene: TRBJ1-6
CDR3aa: CASSQTGTGNTDSPLHF
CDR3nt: TGTGCCAGCAGCCAGACCGGGACAGGGAACACGGATTCACCCCTCCACTTT

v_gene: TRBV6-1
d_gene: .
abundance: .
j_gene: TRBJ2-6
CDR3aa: CASTPTGAGANVLNF
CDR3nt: TGTGCCAGCACCCCCACGGGGGCTGGGGCCAACGTCCTGAATTTC

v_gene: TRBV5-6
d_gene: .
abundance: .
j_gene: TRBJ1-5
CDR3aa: CASSSFRGSESNQPQHF
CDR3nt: TGTGCCAGCAGCTCCTTCCGAGGCAGCGAGTCGAATCAGCCCCAGCATTTT

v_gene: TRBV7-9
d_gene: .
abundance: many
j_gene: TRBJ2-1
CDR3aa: CASSSSRDEQFF
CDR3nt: TGTGCCAGCAGCTCCTCACGAGATGAGCAGTTCTTC

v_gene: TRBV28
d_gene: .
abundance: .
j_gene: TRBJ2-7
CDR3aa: CASSLFAGTENGQYF
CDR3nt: TGTGCCAGCAGTTTATTCGCAGGTACAGAAAACGGGCAGTACTTC

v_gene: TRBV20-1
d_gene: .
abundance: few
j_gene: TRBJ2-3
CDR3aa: CSAPWGSTDTQYF
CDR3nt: TGCAGTGCCCCCTGGGGAAGCACAGATACGCAGTATTTT

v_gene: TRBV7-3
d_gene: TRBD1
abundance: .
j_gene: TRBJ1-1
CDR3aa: CASSRTGTVTEAFF
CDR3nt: TGTGCCAGCAGCCGAACAGGGACAGTTACTGAAGCTTTCTTT

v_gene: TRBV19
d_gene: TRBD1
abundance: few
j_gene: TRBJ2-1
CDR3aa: CASSRTGIGNEQFF
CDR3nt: TGTGCCAGTAGTAGGACAGGGATTGGCAATGAGCAGTTCTTC

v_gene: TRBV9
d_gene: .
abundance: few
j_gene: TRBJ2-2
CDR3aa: CASSPEDGTGELFF
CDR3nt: TGTGCCAGCAGCCCCGAGGACGGGACCGGGGAGCTGTTTTTT

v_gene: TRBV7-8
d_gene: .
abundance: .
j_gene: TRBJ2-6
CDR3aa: CASSQDWTPGANVLTF
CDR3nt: TGTGCCAGCAGCCAAGACTGGACCCCAGGGGCCAACGTCCTGACTTTC

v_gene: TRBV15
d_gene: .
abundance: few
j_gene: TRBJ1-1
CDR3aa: CATSTLGGTPGREAFF
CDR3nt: TGTGCCACCAGCACATTAGGGGGGACCCCGGGTCGTGAAGCTTTCTTT

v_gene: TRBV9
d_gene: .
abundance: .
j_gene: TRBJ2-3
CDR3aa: CASSVVWGADTQYF
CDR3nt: TGTGCCAGCAGCGTAGTGTGGGGCGCAGATACGCAGTATTTT

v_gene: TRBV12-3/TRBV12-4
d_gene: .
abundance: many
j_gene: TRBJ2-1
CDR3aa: CASSYGESSYNEQFF
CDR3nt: TGTGCCAGCAGTTACGGGGAGAGCTCCTACAATGAGCAGTTCTTC

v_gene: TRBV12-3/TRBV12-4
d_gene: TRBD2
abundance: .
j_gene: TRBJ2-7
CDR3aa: CASSFSPGLAGSQQYF
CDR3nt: TGTGCCAGCAGTTTTTCCCCCGGGCTAGCGGGGTCTCAGCAGTACTTC

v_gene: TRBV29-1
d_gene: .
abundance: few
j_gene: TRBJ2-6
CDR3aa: CSVCVLALSGANVLTF
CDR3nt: TGCAGCGTTTGTGTCCTGGCTCTCTCTGGGGCCAACGTCCTGACTTTC

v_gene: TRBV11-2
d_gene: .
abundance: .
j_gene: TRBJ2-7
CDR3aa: CASSLVPGYEQYF
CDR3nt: TGTGCCAGCAGCTTAGTTCCAGGCTACGAGCAGTACTTC

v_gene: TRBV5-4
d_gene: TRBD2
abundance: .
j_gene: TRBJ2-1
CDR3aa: CASSPAQRGAYNEQFF
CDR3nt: TGTGCCAGCAGCCCGGCCCAGCGGGGCGCCTACAATGAGCAGTTCTTC

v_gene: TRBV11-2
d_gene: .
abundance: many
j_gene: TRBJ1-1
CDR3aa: CASSLAGYATEAFF
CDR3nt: TGTGCCAGCAGCTTAGCAGGGTATGCGACTGAAGCTTTCTTT

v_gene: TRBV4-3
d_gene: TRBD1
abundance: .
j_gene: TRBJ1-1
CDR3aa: CASSHMDRGRTEAFF
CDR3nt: TGCGCCAGCAGCCACATGGACAGGGGGAGGACTGAAGCTTTCTTT

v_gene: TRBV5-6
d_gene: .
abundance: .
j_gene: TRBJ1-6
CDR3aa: CASSLITSYNSPLHF
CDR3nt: TGTGCCAGCAGCCTGATTACCTCCTATAATTCACCCCTCCACTTT

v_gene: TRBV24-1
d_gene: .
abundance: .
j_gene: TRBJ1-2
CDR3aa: CATSDGQQGRYGYTF
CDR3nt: TGTGCCACCAGTGATGGGCAACAGGGCCGGTATGGCTACACCTTC

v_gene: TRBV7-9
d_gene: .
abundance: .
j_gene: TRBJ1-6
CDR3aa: CASSSDSLPVHF
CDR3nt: TGTGCCAGCAGCTCGGACAGCCTCCCAGTCCACTTT

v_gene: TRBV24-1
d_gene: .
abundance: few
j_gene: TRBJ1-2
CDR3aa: CATSGSSTANYGYTF
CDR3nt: TGTGCCACCAGTGGTTCTTCGACAGCGAACTATGGCTACACCTTC

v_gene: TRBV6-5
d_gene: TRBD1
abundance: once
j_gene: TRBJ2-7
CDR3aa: CASRAKRGLYSYEQYF
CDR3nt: TGTGCCAGCAGGGCCAAAAGGGGGCTCTACTCCTACGAGCAGTACTTC

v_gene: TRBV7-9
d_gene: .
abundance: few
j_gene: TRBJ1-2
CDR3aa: CASSFLPYGYTF
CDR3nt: TGTGCCAGCAGCTTCTTACCCTATGGCTACACCTTC

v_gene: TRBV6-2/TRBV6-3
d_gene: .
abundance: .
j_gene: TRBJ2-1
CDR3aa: CASSYAAGGSYNEQFF
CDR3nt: TGTGCCAGCAGTTATGCGGCCGGAGGCTCCTACAATGAGCAGTTCTTC

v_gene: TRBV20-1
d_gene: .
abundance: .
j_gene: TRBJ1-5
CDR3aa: CSVGTATNQPQHF
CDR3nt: TGCAGTGTCGGGACCGCTACGAATCAGCCCCAGCATTTT

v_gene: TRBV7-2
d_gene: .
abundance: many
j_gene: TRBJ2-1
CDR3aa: CASSLLWGAPSSEQFF
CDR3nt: TGTGCCAGCAGCTTGTTGTGGGGGGCGCCCTCCTCCGAGCAGTTCTTC

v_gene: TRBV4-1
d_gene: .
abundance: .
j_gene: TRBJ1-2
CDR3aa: CASSQEVWTRESGYTF
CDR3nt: TGCGCCAGCAGCCAAGAGGTATGGACCAGGGAAAGTGGCTACACCTTC

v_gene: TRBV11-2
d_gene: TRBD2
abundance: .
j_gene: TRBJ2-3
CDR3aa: CASSPSPRAGTTDTQYF
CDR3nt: TGTGCCAGCAGCCCCAGCCCCCGAGCGGGGACCACAGATACGCAGTATTTT

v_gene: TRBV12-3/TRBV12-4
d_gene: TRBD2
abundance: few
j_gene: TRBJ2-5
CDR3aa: CASSLARAGGPRETQYF
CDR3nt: TGTGCCAGCAGTTTAGCGCGGGCGGGGGGGCCGCGAGAGACCCAGTACTTC

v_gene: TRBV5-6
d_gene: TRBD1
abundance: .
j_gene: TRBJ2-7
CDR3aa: CASSPDRGFLQYF
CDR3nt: TGTGCCAGCAGCCCAGACAGGGGGTTTTTGCAGTACTTC

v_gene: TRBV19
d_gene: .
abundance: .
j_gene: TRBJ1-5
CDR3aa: CASSISSSNQPQHF
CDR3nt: TGTGCCAGTAGTATCTCGTCTAGCAATCAGCCCCAGCATTTT